This entry lists 14 T cell receptor beta chains sequenced from one sample in a study of tumour-infiltrating T cells in Burkitt lymphoma. This table comes from immunoSEQ multiplex PCR, and its TCRdb copy is limited to in-frame clones, with some not included. The sample holds some 2,100 clones; roughly 15% are singletons and the top ten take around 8.8%. Sequencing was carried out using tumor tissue from a relapse. Receptors were obtained from a human donor with relapsed Burkitt lymphoma.

This clone was seen more than once but under ten times. V usage is TRBV28 and J usage is TRBJ2-3; weak D call: TRBD1 (6 bases). This CDR3 has 15 amino acids. V was trimmed by 5 bases and J by 3 bases, leaving 15 bases between them. The V gene's germline CDR1 is MDHEN and CDR2 SYDVKM. CDR3 loop: CASSPHQQGTDTQYF. The CDR3 bases are TGTGCCAGCAGTCCGCATCAACAGGGAACAGATACGCAGTATTTT.

This clone was picked up a small number of times. V gene TRBV18 combines with J gene TRBJ1-3; D is unresolved. The germline V and J ends were trimmed by 0 bases and 4 bases, with 10 bases remaining between them. Germline V CDR1 and CDR2: KGHSH, LQKENI. This CDR3 is 15 amino acids long. The CDR3 here is CASSPPGGLGNTIYF. The CDR3 nucleotides are TGTGCCAGCTCACCACCGGGAGGATTGGGAAACACCATATATTTT.

V is TRBV7-9 and J is TRBJ1-5; D unresolved. The V end lost 5 bases, the J end lost 6 bases, and 14 bases lay between the germline ends. CDR3 length: 14 residues. Germline CDR1 SEHNR, CDR2 FQNEAQ (reference sequence). The CDR3 loop reads CASSPAGMSQPQHF. The CDR3 DNA is TGTGCCAGCAGCCCGGCGGGGATGAGTCAGCCCCAGCATTTT.

This clone was counted only a few times. The CDR3: CASGLKGGSRGEQYF. Written as DNA, the CDR3 is TGTGCCAGCGGTTTAAAAGGCGGGAGTCGGGGGGAGCAGTACTTC. The V call is TRBV2, the J call TRBJ2-7; 7 bases fit TRBD2. Germline-derived CDR1 and CDR2 are SNHLY and FYNNEI. The J segment lost 7 bases and the V segment lost 8 bases, leaving 17 bases of the junction unmatched. The CDR3 runs to 15 residues.

This clone was seen a handful of times. The chain has TRBV5-1 and TRBJ2-1, with 11 bases identical to TRBD2. Germline V gives CDR1 SGHRS, CDR2 YFSETQ. This CDR3 comprises 14 residues. With 1 base clipped from V and 6 bases from J, the junction kept 0 bases outside the gene matches. DNA for the CDR3: TGCGCCAGCAGCTTGACTAGCGGGAGCAATGAGCAGTTCTTC. Its translation: CASSLTSGSNEQFF.

This clone was picked up a small number of times. The V and J genes are TRBV2 and TRBJ2-7, with a weak D call TRBD2 (6 bases). The ends were cut back, 7 bases at V and 0 bases at J, with 10 bases in the middle. Germline assignment: CDR1 SNHLY and CDR2 FYNNEI. The CDR3 loop spans 13 amino acids. The CDR3 DNA reads TGTGCCAGCATGGCGGGGAACTCCTACGAGCAGTACTTC. Its protein product is CASMAGNSYEQYF.

This clone turned up a few times. The rearrangement joins TRBV18 to TRBJ2-3; a possible D gene is TRBD1 (5 bases). This CDR3 spans 15 amino acids. Trimming took off 2 bases at V and 2 bases at J, with 11 bases between the two ends. Germline CDR1 and CDR2: KGHSH and LQKENI. The CDR3 sequence is CASSPTGSHTDTQYF. Written as DNA, the CDR3 is TGTGCCAGCTCACCAACAGGATCACACACAGATACGCAGTATTTT.

This clone showed up just a few times. This chain joins TRBV30 and TRBJ1-1; D is perhaps TRBD1 (6 bases). The CDR3 totals 13 residues. The germline V gene has CDR1 GTSNPN and CDR2 SVGIG (reference sequence). With 3 bases removed from V and 4 bases from J, the gap between germline ends came to 12 bases. In DNA form, the CDR3 reads TGTGCCTGGAGATCGTCAGGGGTCACTGAAGCTTTCTTT. Encoded protein: CAWRSSGVTEAFF.

The chain carries TRBV6-5 and TRBJ2-7, with TRBD2 as a possible D gene (5 bases). This CDR3 is 11 amino acids long. V dropped 8 bases and J dropped 4 bases, with 9 bases sitting between them. Germline CDR1 and CDR2: MNHEY and SVGAGI. The CDR3 protein is CASRGIYEQYF. Written as DNA, the CDR3 is TGTGCCAGCCGGGGAATTTACGAGCAGTACTTC.

This clone has more than one count but fewer than ten. The rearrangement uses TRBV19 and TRBJ2-7; the D gene is possibly TRBD1 (6 bases). The CDR3 loop spans 14 amino acids. From germline, CDR1 is LNHDA and CDR2 SQIVND (reference sequence). V was pared by 5 bases and J by 4 bases, with 15 bases between. CDR3 sequence: CASSPGGQLYEQYF. CDR3 coding DNA: TGTGCCAGTAGTCCAGGAGGACAGCTTTACGAGCAGTACTTC.

V is TRBV7-8 and J is TRBJ2-2; 7 nucleotides match TRBD1. The trim removed 5 bases at V and 3 bases at J, leaving 3 bases unmatched. CDR1 is SGHVS and CDR2 is FQNEAQ in the germline V gene. CDR3 size: 14 residues. CDR3 DNA sequence: TGTGCCAGCAGCCTTGACAGGGACACCGGGGAGCTGTTTTTT. Translation gives CASSLDRDTGELFF.

This clone was observed a handful of times. The chain joins TRBV6-1 to TRBJ1-1, with D perhaps matching TRBD1 (5 bases). Germline V gene data show CDR1 as MNHNS and CDR2 as SASEGT. V was shortened by 3 bases and J by 3 bases, with 8 bases between the two germline ends. This CDR3 has 13 amino acids. The CDR3 sequence: CASSEGGDTEAFF. The CDR3 nucleotides are TGTGCCAGCAGTGAGGGGGGGGACACTGAAGCTTTCTTT.

The V gene is TRBV29-1, the J gene TRBJ2-1; D gene uncertain. Germline V lookup: CDR1 SQVTM, CDR2 ANQGSEA. V lost 8 bases to trimming and J lost 1 base, with 12 bases between them. The CDR3 has 13 residues. The CDR3 region is CSFSFASYNEQFF. CDR3 in DNA: TGCAGCTTCTCCTTTGCGTCCTACAATGAGCAGTTCTTC.

This chain links TRBV14 with TRBJ2-7; D may correspond to TRBD1 or TRBD2 (6 bases each). Looked up from germline, CDR1 is SGHDN and CDR2 is FVKESK. V was clipped by 1 base and J by 0 bases, with 13 bases between them. This CDR3 spans 16 amino acids. CDR3 loop: CASSQVGGPGSYEQYF. The CDR3 DNA sequence: TGTGCCAGCAGCCAAGTTGGGGGGCCGGGCTCCTACGAGCAGTACTTC.